These T cell receptor beta chains were read from a single sample in a study of Ad26.COV2.S vaccination and SARS-CoV-2 variants. Sequencing used immunoSEQ multiplex PCR; TCRdb keeps in-frame clones, though not all of them. The sample lists some 300,000 clones, around four fifths occurring once. The sequencing used peripheral blood, collected in a trial of Ad26.COV2.S vaccine versus placebo. The receptors here all came from a person between 18 and 65 years old who received the Ad26.COV2.S COVID-19 vaccine or a placebo. Both conserved end residues are trimmed from each CDR3. The listing skips clone size in some rows; elsewhere it reads once, few, many or a size class.

j_call cdr3_length v_call clone_size cdr3_aa
TRBJ1-1 15 TRBV4-2 few ASSQRGETDMNTEAF
TRBJ2-7 13 TRBV9 many ASSREGTGLGEQY
TRBJ2-7 13 TRBV5-1 . ASSLQGGIPYEQY
TRBJ1-3 13 TRBV19 . ASSRTGTTGNTIY
TRBJ1-2 13 TRBV18 . ASSPNSSSSSGYT
TRBJ1-3 14 TRBV7-6 . ASSLGDNYSGNTIY
TRBJ2-3 12 TRBV5-1 . ASKLADNLDTQY
TRBJ2-5 14 TRBV19 . ASSSYATAYQETQY
TRBJ1-4 13 TRBV5-4 . ASSLFSQKDEKLF
TRBJ1-5 10 TRBV19 . ASSINPGPQH
TRBJ1-2 13 TRBV5-6 . ASSLVRGGVYGYT
TRBJ2-7 12 TRBV6-5 . ASSRLGENYEQY
TRBJ2-2 11 TRBV5-1 few ASSLQGTGELF
TRBJ2-1 10 TRBV6-4 . ASSDGGYEQF
TRBJ1-2 14 TRBV7-2 . ASSSVLARTHYGYT
TRBJ2-1 14 TRBV7-8 . ASSLRGTGDYNEQF
TRBJ1-4 13 TRBV19 . ASSPPGQPNEKLF
TRBJ1-3 11 TRBV7-9 few ASSLPPGNTIY
TRBJ1-2 11 TRBV7-9 . ASSPPSYYGYT
TRBJ2-2 13 TRBV18 . ASSTGQGRTGELF
TRBJ1-2 11 TRBV6-5 . ASSRDMRYGYT
TRBJ1-2 13 TRBV11-3 . ASSLRGGLHYGYT
TRBJ2-2 13 TRBV7-2 . ASRARDRGPGELF
TRBJ2-2 10 TRBV19 . ASYSNTGELF
TRBJ1-2 11 TRBV27 . ASGGGAPYGYT
TRBJ1-1 14 TRBV11-2 . ASSLVGQGGFTEAF
TRBJ2-5 15 TRBV28 . ASSLGSSGGARETQY
TRBJ2-3 14 TRBV5-6 . ASSLVGGYVTDTQY
TRBJ1-2 15 TRBV11-2 few ASSTIFRTGRDYGYT
TRBJ1-1 10 TRBV2 . ASSFANTEAF
TRBJ2-5 12 TRBV6-5 . ASSGLIKGETQY
TRBJ2-7 12 TRBV6-5 few ASSSAAGTYEQY
TRBJ1-1 9 TRBV10-2 . AASGGTEAF
TRBJ2-1 9 TRBV3-1/TRBV3-2 . ASSRGIEQF
TRBJ2-3 13 TRBV6-2/TRBV6-3 . ASSLGRAPADTQY
TRBJ2-1 12 TRBV6-5 once ASSYSRLPHEQF
TRBJ2-2 15 TRBV7-2 . ASSPPRTGANTGELF
TRBJ1-2 11 TRBV3-1/TRBV3-2 . ASSQADSTLYT
TRBJ1-5 13 TRBV6-5 once ASSSAAGGNQPQH
TRBJ1-1 13 TRBV30 . AWSVRGHLTTEAF
TRBJ2-5 13 TRBV6-5 . ALSGGQGRRETQY
TRBJ1-4 14 TRBV13 . ASSLGTGTTNEKLF
TRBJ1-4 13 TRBV10-3 . AISEREGTNEKLF
TRBJ1-1 12 TRBV30 many ACKQSPADTEAF
TRBJ1-6 11 TRBV15 . ATSRVVHSPLH
TRBJ1-2 12 TRBV6-1 . ASSDSFGDYGYT
TRBJ1-2 14 TRBV28 . ASSSPGRTTGYGYT
TRBJ1-2 14 TRBV2 . ASSSWVGGGNYGYT
TRBJ1-4 12 TRBV7-9 . ASSSRVLNEKLF
TRBJ1-1 11 TRBV14 . ASSLYRDTEAF
TRBJ2-5 14 TRBV19 . ASSIEDAGGGETQY
TRBJ2-5 12 TRBV5-4 . ASSLVASYGTQY
TRBJ2-5 13 TRBV28 . ASSSQLGGRETQY
TRBJ2-1 14 TRBV11-2 . ASSLDVRQAYNEQF
TRBJ2-7 9 TRBV20-1 . SVIRSGEQY